The following is a TCR beta chain sequence with its context. Sequencing used immunoSEQ multiplex PCR; TCRdb keeps in-frame clones, though not all of them. The sample includes some 150,000 clones, around nine tenths of them seen just once. Germline values: CDR1 KGHSH, CDR2 LQKENI. Trimming removed 3 bases from V and 5 bases from J; junction bases left unmatched: 6. CDR3 length: 14 amino acids. The data were taken from a study of T cell responses to AZD1222 COVID-19 vaccine. Sequencing used peripheral blood, obtained on day 0 of AZD1222 vaccination. This TCR derives from an adult in good health. The chain joins TRBV18 to TRBJ2-7; 8 nucleotides line up with TRBD1. In DNA, the CDR3 is TGTGCCAGCTCACCCCGGGACAGGAACCACGAGCAGTACTTC. It translates to CASSPRDRNHEQYF.